This T cell receptor beta chain appears in the sequencing data of a study of shared clonotypes between healthy human individuals. Study-wide results and caveats: A reduction in generation probabilities was seen for non-shared clonotypes relative to those shared by all four donors. It was the few donors that limited the genetic and exposure-history diversity represented.

Every immunoSEQ plate was one replicate of a subset's evenly spread DNA. Using immunoSEQ multiplex PCR, the repertoire was profiled, and TCRdb retains in-frame clones only, with some absent. The sample has some 1,900,000 clones; roughly 94% are singletons. The CDR3 is 14 residues long. The germline V gene encodes CDR1 SNHLY and CDR2 FYNNEI. V lost 7 bases, J lost 2 bases, and 14 bases lay in between. Notes on this clone: Its antigen is unknown.

Naive CD8 cells lacked CD45RO, underwent positive selection for CCR7 and left out terminally differentiated effector memory CD45RA+ cells. The specimen was naive CD8+ T cells sorted from blood. J is TRBJ1-1 and V is TRBV2; no clear D. The TCR sequence derives from a man aged 18 to 29 in good health. CDR3 sequence: CASTSDGSNTEAFF. The CDR3 coding sequence is TGTGCCAGCACCTCTGACGGTAGTAACACTGAAGCTTTCTTT.